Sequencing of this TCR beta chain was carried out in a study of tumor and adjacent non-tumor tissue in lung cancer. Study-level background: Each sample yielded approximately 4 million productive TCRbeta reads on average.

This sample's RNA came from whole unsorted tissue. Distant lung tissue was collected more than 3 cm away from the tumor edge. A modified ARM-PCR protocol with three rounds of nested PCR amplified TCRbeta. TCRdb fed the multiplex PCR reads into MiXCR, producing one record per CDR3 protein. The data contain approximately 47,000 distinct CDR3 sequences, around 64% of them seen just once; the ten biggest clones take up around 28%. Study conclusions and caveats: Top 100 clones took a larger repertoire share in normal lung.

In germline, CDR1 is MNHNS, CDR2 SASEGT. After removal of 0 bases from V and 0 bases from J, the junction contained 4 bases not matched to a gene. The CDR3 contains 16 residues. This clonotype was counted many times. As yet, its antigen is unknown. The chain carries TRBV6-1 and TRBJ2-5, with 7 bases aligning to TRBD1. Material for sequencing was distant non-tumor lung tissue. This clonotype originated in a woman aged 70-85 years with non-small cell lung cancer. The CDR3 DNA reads TGTGCCAGCAGTGAAGCATTCGGGACAGACCAAGAGACCCAGTACTTC. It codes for CASSEAFGTDQETQYF.